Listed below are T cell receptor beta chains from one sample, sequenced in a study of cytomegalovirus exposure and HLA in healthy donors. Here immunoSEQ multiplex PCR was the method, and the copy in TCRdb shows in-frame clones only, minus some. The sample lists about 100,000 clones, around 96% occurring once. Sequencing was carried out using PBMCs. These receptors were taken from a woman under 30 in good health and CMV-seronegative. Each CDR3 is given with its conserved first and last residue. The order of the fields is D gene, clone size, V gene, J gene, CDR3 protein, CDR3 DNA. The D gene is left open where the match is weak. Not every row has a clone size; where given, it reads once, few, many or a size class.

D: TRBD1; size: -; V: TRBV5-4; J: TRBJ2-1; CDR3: CASSRTGIGNEQFF; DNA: TGTGCCAGCAGCCGGACAGGGATCGGGAATGAGCAGTTCTTC
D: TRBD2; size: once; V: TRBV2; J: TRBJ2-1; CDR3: CASSAIFESGGSSEQFF; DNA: TGTGCCAGCAGTGCGATCTTTGAGAGCGGGGGATCGAGTGAGCAGTTCTTC
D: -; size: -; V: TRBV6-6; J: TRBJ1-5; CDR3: CASTLDRARVQPQHF; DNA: TGTGCCAGCACCCTGGACAGAGCGAGGGTTCAGCCCCAGCATTTT
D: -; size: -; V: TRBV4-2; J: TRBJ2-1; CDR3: CASSQGGGVYNEQFF; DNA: TGTGCCAGCAGCCAAGGGGGCGGAGTGTACAATGAGCAGTTCTTC
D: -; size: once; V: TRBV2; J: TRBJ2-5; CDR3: CASSGLRQETQYF; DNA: TGTGCCAGCAGTGGGTTGCGGCAAGAGACCCAGTACTTC
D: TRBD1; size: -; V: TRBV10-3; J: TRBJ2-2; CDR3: CATGTGTPTGELFF; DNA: TGTGCCACAGGGACAGGGACTCCCACCGGGGAGCTGTTTTTT
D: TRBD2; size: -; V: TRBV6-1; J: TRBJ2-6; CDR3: CASSDWPTSGSIFGANVLTF; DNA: TGTGCCAGCAGTGATTGGCCGACTAGCGGGAGTATTTTTGGGGCCAACGTCCTGACTTTC
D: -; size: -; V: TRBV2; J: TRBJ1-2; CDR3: CASSPSGQIYGYTF; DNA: TGTGCCAGCAGCCCCTCTGGACAGATCTATGGCTACACCTTC
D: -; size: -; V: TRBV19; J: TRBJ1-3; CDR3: CASSMTKWGGTPGNTIYF; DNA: TGTGCCAGTAGTATGACTAAGTGGGGGGGTACGCCTGGAAACACCATATATTTT
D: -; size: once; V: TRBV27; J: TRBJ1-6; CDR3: CASSSLQVVDSPLHF; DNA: TGTGCCAGCAGTTCATTACAGGTGGTCGATTCACCCCTCCACTTT
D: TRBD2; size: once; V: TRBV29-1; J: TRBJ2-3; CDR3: CSVELGLAGGTTDTQYF; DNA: TGCAGCGTTGAACTCGGTTTGGCGGGAGGCACCACAGATACGCAGTATTTT
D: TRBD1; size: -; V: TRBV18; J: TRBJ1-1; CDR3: CASSPDRGRAEAFF; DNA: TGTGCCAGCTCACCAGACAGGGGTAGGGCTGAAGCTTTCTTT
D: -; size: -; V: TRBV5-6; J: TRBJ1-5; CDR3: CASSLGQYSNQPQHF; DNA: TGTGCCAGCAGCTTGGGACAGTATAGCAATCAGCCCCAGCATTTT
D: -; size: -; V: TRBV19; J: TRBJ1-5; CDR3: CASSINLETGSWQPQHF; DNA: TGTGCCAGTAGTATTAACCTCGAGACGGGTTCTTGGCAGCCCCAGCATTTT
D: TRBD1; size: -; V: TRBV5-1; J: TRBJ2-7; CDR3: CASSLDRDEQYF; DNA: TGCGCCAGCAGCTTAGACAGGGACGAGCAGTACTTC
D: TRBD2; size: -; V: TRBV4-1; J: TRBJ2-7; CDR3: CASSTRTSGGSYEQYF; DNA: TGCGCCAGCAGCACCCGGACTAGCGGCGGCTCCTACGAGCAGTACTTC
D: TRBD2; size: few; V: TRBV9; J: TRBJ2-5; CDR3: CASSALAAPKGETQYF; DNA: TGTGCCAGCAGTGCTCTAGCGGCTCCGAAGGGGGAGACCCAGTACTTC
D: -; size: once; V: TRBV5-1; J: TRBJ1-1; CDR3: CASSLGQQNTEAFF; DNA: TGCGCCAGCAGCTTGGGACAGCAGAACACTGAAGCTTTCTTT
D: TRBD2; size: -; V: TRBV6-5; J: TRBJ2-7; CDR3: CASRHTSGPTYEQYF; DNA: TGTGCCAGCAGACACACTAGCGGCCCAACCTACGAGCAGTACTTC
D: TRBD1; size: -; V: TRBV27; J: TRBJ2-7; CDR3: CASSTYRGREYEQYF; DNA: TGTGCCAGCAGTACGTACAGGGGAAGGGAGTACGAGCAGTACTTC
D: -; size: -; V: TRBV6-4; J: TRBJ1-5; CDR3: CASSDSERGEVQPQHF; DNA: TGTGCCAGCAGTGACTCGGAGCGGGGTGAGGTTCAGCCCCAGCATTTT
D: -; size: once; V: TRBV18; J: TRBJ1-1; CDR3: CASSPLGGGHTEAFF; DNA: TGTGCCAGCTCACCGCTTGGGGGGGGGCACACTGAAGCTTTCTTT
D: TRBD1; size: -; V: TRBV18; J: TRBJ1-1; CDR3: CASSPGTGGVEAFF; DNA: TGTGCCAGCTCACCGGGGACAGGGGGAGTTGAAGCTTTCTTT